These T cell receptor beta chains were read from a single sample in a study of beta chain features in type 1 diabetes. Using immunoSEQ multiplex PCR, the repertoire was profiled, and TCRdb retains in-frame clones only, with some absent. The sample holds 200,000 to 250,000 clones, roughly two thirds seen once. Input material: naive CD4+ T cells from blood. The receptors were gathered from a man under 40 in good health. Each CDR3 is given with its conserved first and last residue. The D gene is left open where the match is weak. Size tells how often a clone was seen (once, few, many) or the class of an expanded clone, and some rows leave it out.

size: NA
V: TRBV30
D: NA
J: TRBJ1-3
CDR3: CAWRRDGNTIYF
DNA: TGTGCCTGGAGAAGGGATGGAAACACCATATATTTT

size: once
V: TRBV11-2
D: TRBD1
J: TRBJ2-7
CDR3: CASSSPWQGVSEQYF
DNA: TGTGCCAGCAGCTCTCCCTGGCAGGGGGTCAGCGAGCAGTACTTC

size: NA
V: TRBV15
D: NA
J: TRBJ2-7
CDR3: CATSTDLDFSSYEQYF
DNA: TGTGCCACCAGCACGGACCTAGACTTCAGCTCCTACGAGCAGTACTTC

size: NA
V: TRBV7-2
D: NA
J: TRBJ2-2
CDR3: CASSIGLVNTGELFF
DNA: TGTGCCAGCAGCATTGGACTGGTAAACACCGGGGAGCTGTTTTTT

size: NA
V: TRBV25-1
D: NA
J: TRBJ2-1
CDR3: CASSEYGQRNHNEQFF
DNA: TGTGCCAGCAGTGAATACGGACAGAGAAATCACAATGAGCAGTTCTTC

size: NA
V: TRBV7-2
D: NA
J: TRBJ1-5
CDR3: CASRQGGQPQHF
DNA: TGTGCCAGCAGGCAGGGAGGTCAGCCCCAGCATTTT

size: NA
V: TRBV27
D: NA
J: TRBJ2-7
CDR3: CASSPDFGLSYEQYF
DNA: TGTGCCAGCAGTCCTGACTTCGGACTTTCCTACGAGCAGTACTTC

size: few
V: TRBV29-1
D: TRBD2
J: TRBJ2-1
CDR3: CSLLASGTYNEQFF
DNA: TGCAGCTTGCTTGCTAGCGGGACATACAATGAGCAGTTCTTC

size: NA
V: TRBV25-1
D: NA
J: TRBJ2-5
CDR3: CASSEYFGRKETQYF
DNA: TGTGCCAGCAGTGAATATTTCGGGCGAAAAGAGACCCAGTACTTC

size: NA
V: TRBV5-4
D: TRBD1
J: TRBJ2-7
CDR3: CASSLEDRATYEQYF
DNA: TGTGCCAGCAGCCTGGAGGACAGGGCCACCTACGAGCAGTACTTC

size: NA
V: TRBV18
D: TRBD2
J: TRBJ2-1
CDR3: CASSPPASGILDEQFF
DNA: TGTGCCAGCTCACCACCGGCTAGCGGGATCCTGGATGAGCAGTTCTTC

size: NA
V: TRBV4-1
D: TRBD1
J: TRBJ2-1
CDR3: CASSPGTGYNEQFF
DNA: TGCGCCAGCAGCCCCGGGACAGGGTACAATGAGCAGTTCTTC

size: NA
V: TRBV4-3
D: NA
J: TRBJ2-5
CDR3: CASSQPDGRDQYF
DNA: TGCGCCAGCAGCCAACCTGACGGAAGGGACCAGTACTTC

size: NA
V: TRBV5-1
D: NA
J: TRBJ2-5
CDR3: CASSLTAGIQETQYF
DNA: TGCGCCAGCAGCCTGACGGCCGGCATCCAAGAGACCCAGTACTTC

size: NA
V: TRBV4-1
D: TRBD1
J: TRBJ2-4
CDR3: CASSQPRTGKNIQYF
DNA: TGCGCCAGCAGCCAACCCCGGACAGGGAAAAACATTCAGTACTTC

size: NA
V: TRBV11-2
D: TRBD1
J: TRBJ2-7
CDR3: CASSGHPGTGDYEQYF
DNA: TGTGCCAGCAGCGGACATCCCGGGACAGGAGACTACGAGCAGTACTTC

size: NA
V: TRBV18
D: TRBD1
J: TRBJ2-5
CDR3: CASSPLGTGGRETQYF
DNA: TGTGCCAGCTCACCTCTCGGGACAGGGGGCCGTGAGACCCAGTACTTC

size: NA
V: TRBV29-1
D: NA
J: TRBJ1-4
CDR3: CSVLQGSLEELFF
DNA: TGCAGCGTCCTGCAGGGATCGCTCGAAGAACTGTTTTTT

size: once
V: TRBV20-1
D: NA
J: TRBJ1-1
CDR3: CSAIPAAEAFF
DNA: TGCAGTGCTATCCCAGCCGCTGAAGCTTTCTTT

size: NA
V: TRBV13
D: NA
J: TRBJ2-7
CDR3: CASSSQPLYEQYF
DNA: TGTGCCAGCAGCTCCCAACCTCTCTACGAGCAGTACTTC

size: NA
V: TRBV27
D: TRBD2
J: TRBJ2-7
CDR3: CASSLRLAGYYEQYF
DNA: TGTGCCAGCAGTTTACGTCTAGCGGGCTACTACGAGCAGTACTTC

size: few
V: TRBV5-1
D: NA
J: TRBJ2-3
CDR3: CASSLAVYTDTQYF
DNA: TGCGCCAGCAGCTTGGCCGTTTACACAGATACGCAGTATTTT

size: NA
V: TRBV29-1
D: TRBD2
J: TRBJ2-7
CDR3: CSVRGTYEQYF
DNA: TGCAGCGTGCGGGGGACCTACGAGCAGTACTTC

size: NA
V: TRBV7-2
D: NA
J: TRBJ2-7
CDR3: CASSLGQVLSYEQYF
DNA: TGTGCCAGCAGCTTAGGGCAGGTACTCTCCTACGAGCAGTACTTC

size: NA
V: TRBV29-1
D: NA
J: TRBJ2-1
CDR3: CSGKQGSYNEQFF
DNA: TGCAGCGGGAAACAGGGCTCCTACAATGAGCAGTTCTTC

size: NA
V: TRBV10-3
D: NA
J: TRBJ2-1
CDR3: CAISESRGSANEQFF
DNA: TGTGCCATCAGTGAGTCGAGGGGGAGCGCCAATGAGCAGTTCTTC

size: NA
V: TRBV7-2
D: TRBD1
J: TRBJ2-1
CDR3: CASRKGANEQFF
DNA: TGTGCCAGCAGAAAGGGGGCGAATGAGCAGTTCTTC

size: NA
V: TRBV27
D: NA
J: TRBJ2-7
CDR3: CASLPTWTSYEQYF
DNA: TGTGCCAGCCTCCCGACCTGGACCTCCTACGAGCAGTACTTC

size: NA
V: TRBV5-1
D: NA
J: TRBJ1-1
CDR3: CASSLGGGADTEAFF
DNA: TGCGCCAGCAGCTTGGGCGGAGGGGCGGACACTGAAGCTTTCTTT

size: NA
V: TRBV29-1
D: NA
J: TRBJ1-1
CDR3: CSVGQLMNTEAFF
DNA: TGCAGCGTTGGACAGCTCATGAACACTGAAGCTTTCTTT

size: NA
V: TRBV18
D: TRBD2
J: TRBJ2-5
CDR3: CASSPPLAGGGEETQYF
DNA: TGTGCCAGCTCACCACCCCTAGCGGGAGGAGGGGAAGAGACCCAGTACTTC

size: NA
V: TRBV9
D: NA
J: TRBJ2-1
CDR3: CASSVGPSETEQFF
DNA: TGTGCCAGCAGCGTAGGGCCTAGCGAGACTGAGCAGTTCTTC

size: NA
V: TRBV2
D: TRBD1
J: TRBJ2-1
CDR3: CASRTDRGSYNEQFF
DNA: TGTGCCAGCAGAACGGACAGGGGCTCCTACAATGAGCAGTTCTTC

size: few
V: TRBV6-5
D: NA
J: TRBJ2-7
CDR3: CATQESSYEQYF
DNA: TGTGCCACACAGGAAAGCTCCTACGAGCAGTACTTC

size: few
V: TRBV30
D: NA
J: TRBJ2-1
CDR3: CAWSGGVHSYNEQFF
DNA: TGTGCCTGGAGTGGCGGAGTCCATTCCTACAATGAGCAGTTCTTC

size: NA
V: TRBV29-1
D: TRBD1
J: TRBJ2-1
CDR3: CSVRDRAAYNEQFF
DNA: TGCAGCGTGAGGGACAGGGCTGCCTACAATGAGCAGTTCTTC

size: NA
V: TRBV4-2
D: TRBD1
J: TRBJ1-5
CDR3: CASSRQGRDNQPQHF
DNA: TGTGCCAGCAGTCGACAGGGCAGGGACAATCAGCCCCAGCATTTT

size: NA
V: TRBV7-2
D: NA
J: TRBJ2-7
CDR3: CASSLGMVPEQYF
DNA: TGTGCCAGCAGCTTAGGGATGGTCCCCGAGCAGTACTTC

size: NA
V: TRBV29-1
D: TRBD1
J: TRBJ1-2
CDR3: CSVAPGTGGFYGYTF
DNA: TGCAGCGTTGCCCCCGGGACAGGGGGCTTCTATGGCTACACCTTC

size: few
V: TRBV30
D: NA
J: TRBJ2-7
CDR3: CAWSVSPGPYEQYF
DNA: TGTGCCTGGAGTGTAAGTCCAGGCCCCTACGAGCAGTACTTC

size: NA
V: TRBV28
D: TRBD1
J: TRBJ2-5
CDR3: CASSSNRGHLQETQYF
DNA: TGTGCCAGCAGTTCGAACAGGGGGCACCTCCAAGAGACCCAGTACTTC

size: NA
V: TRBV2
D: TRBD2
J: TRBJ2-5
CDR3: CASSRTSRETQYF
DNA: TGTGCCAGCAGTCGGACTAGCCGGGAGACCCAGTACTTC

size: NA
V: TRBV9
D: TRBD2
J: TRBJ2-1
CDR3: CASSEGTSGVNEQFF
DNA: TGTGCCAGCAGCGAGGGGACTAGCGGGGTAAATGAGCAGTTCTTC

size: NA
V: TRBV5-1
D: NA
J: TRBJ2-7
CDR3: CASSPIGQLYEQYF
DNA: TGCGCCAGCAGCCCTATAGGACAGCTATACGAGCAGTACTTC

size: NA
V: TRBV6-5
D: NA
J: TRBJ2-2
CDR3: CASSGDWNTGELFF
DNA: TGTGCCAGCAGTGGGGACTGGAACACCGGGGAGCTGTTTTTT